The clone carrying this TCR beta chain was observed at least ten times. This specimen belongs to a study of blood T cells in healthy people across ages. About the study: When template switching was applied, about one barcoded beta molecule was captured per two T cells.

A J-beta primer mix and a sample-barcoded 5' primer were used in a second PCR of roughly 7 to 12 cycles. TCRdb processed the 5' RACE reads anew with MiXCR; each CDR3 protein has one entry. Of 600,000 or so distinct CDR3 sequences in the sample, around half are singletons; the top ten hold 20% to 25%. Every participating donor contributed approximately 10 milliliters of peripheral blood through a draw. CDR1 is LGHNA and CDR2 is YSLEER in the germline V gene. The CDR3 is 14 amino acids. The V end lost 0 bases, the J end lost 4 bases, and 9 bases lay between the germline ends. This clonotype was obtained from a man older than 75 in good health. This sequence joins TRBV4-3 and TRBJ1-1; D gene uncertain. The source material was blood. The CDR3, as DNA: TGCGCCAGCAGCCAAGATCGGAGCGGCACTGAAGCTTTCTTT. It encodes CASSQDRSGTEAFF.